This is a list of T cell receptor beta chains from one sample in a study of cytomegalovirus exposure and HLA in healthy donors. Generated by immunoSEQ multiplex PCR, the TCRdb table keeps only in-frame clones and is missing some. The table shows under 200,000 clones, with 75% to 85% occurring only once. Sequences were obtained from PBMCs. These receptors were obtained from a man aged 50-59 years in good health and CMV-seropositive. Both conserved end residues are part of each CDR3. D genes are given only for firm matches. Where a row states a size, it is once, few, many or the class of an expanded clone; other rows omit it.

>TRBD1|NA|TRBJ1-2|TRBV6-6
TGTGCCAGCAGTTTTTTAGGACAGGGAGATGGCTACACCTTC
CASSFLGQGDGYTF
>TRBD1|once|TRBJ2-1|TRBV30
TGTGCCTGGAGTGTAGGGGGCCATTACAATGAGCAGTTCTTC
CAWSVGGHYNEQFF
>NA|NA|TRBJ2-3|TRBV10-3
TGTGCCATCAGTGAGTCGACTACCACAGATACGCAGTATTTT
CAISESTTTDTQYF
>TRBD2|NA|TRBJ2-3|TRBV5-1
TGCGCCAGCAGCTTGACTTCCCTAGCGGGACCCCGCACAGATACGCAGTATTTT
CASSLTSLAGPRTDTQYF
>NA|NA|TRBJ1-2|TRBV9
TGTGCCAGCAGCGTAGCCTCAACCTATTATGGCTACACCTTC
CASSVASTYYGYTF
>NA|few|TRBJ2-3|TRBV2
TGTGCCAGCAGCCAGACAGCTACTAGCACAGATACGCAGTATTTT
CASSQTATSTDTQYF
>NA|once|TRBJ2-1|TRBV6-1
TGTGCCAGCAGTGAGAGGGTAGCTTACAATGAGCAGTTCTTC
CASSERVAYNEQFF
>TRBD2|NA|TRBJ2-1|TRBV4-1
TGCGCCAGCAGTAGGGGAGGGACTGCCTTAGGGGAGCAGTTCTTC
CASSRGGTALGEQFF
>TRBD1|once|TRBJ1-1|TRBV5-6
TGTGCCAGCAGCTGGAAGGGGGACAGCACCAACACTGAAGCTTTCTTT
CASSWKGDSTNTEAFF
>TRBD1|NA|TRBJ1-3|TRBV4-2
TGTGCCAGCAGCCAAGGTCGGACAGGGGCTGGAAACACCATATATTTT
CASSQGRTGAGNTIYF
>NA|once|TRBJ2-7|TRBV6-1
TGTGCCAGCAGTGAATTAGTACAGGGCGCTTACGAGCAGTACTTC
CASSELVQGAYEQYF
>NA|NA|TRBJ2-3|TRBV6-6
TGTGCCAGCAGCTTCGGGACTCCGAGCACAGATACGCAGTATTTT
CASSFGTPSTDTQYF
>TRBD2|NA|TRBJ2-6|TRBV9
TGTGCCAGCAGCCAAACACTAGCGGGGGCCTCCTCTGGGGCCAACGTCCTGACTTTC
CASSQTLAGASSGANVLTF
>TRBD1|NA|TRBJ1-3|TRBV5-1
TGCGCCAGCAGCCCCGGGACAGGGGGCTCTGGAAACACCATATATTTT
CASSPGTGGSGNTIYF
>TRBD1|once|TRBJ1-1|TRBV28
TGTGCCAGCAGCCCTGGGACAGGGACGACGAACACTGAAGCTTTCTTT
CASSPGTGTTNTEAFF
>TRBD1|NA|TRBJ2-1|TRBV18
TGTGCCAGCTTCACCACCTTGACCGTAGGGACAGGGAAGTTCTTC
CASFTTLTVGTGKFF
>NA|NA|TRBJ1-5|TRBV7-9
TGTGCCAGCAGCTTAGGAGACATTCAGCCCCAGCATTTT
CASSLGDIQPQHF
>NA|once|TRBJ2-2|TRBV27
TGTGCCAGCAGTCCGGGGGCCTCTCGCGAGGGACAGATCGACGGCCCCCGCGACACCGGGGAGCTGTTTTTT
CASSPGASREGQIDGPRDTGELFF
>TRBD1|NA|TRBJ1-1|TRBV6-4
TGTGCCAGCAGTGACGGGACAGGGGGCGCGTCGGCCACTGAAGCTTTCTTT
CASSDGTGGASATEAFF
>NA|NA|TRBJ2-3|TRBV5-1
TGCGCCAGCAGCGCATACGGGACTCCTACAGATACGCAGTATTTT
CASSAYGTPTDTQYF
>TRBD1|NA|TRBJ2-2|TRBV2
TGTGCCAGCGCCGATGGACTCACGGGACAGGGGAGGTACACCGGGGAGCTGTTTTTT
CASADGLTGQGRYTGELFF
>TRBD1|NA|TRBJ2-7|TRBV11-2
TGTGCCAGCAGCTTAGAAGGGGACAGGGGGCCAGACGAGCAGTACTTC
CASSLEGDRGPDEQYF
>NA|NA|TRBJ1-1|TRBV7-9
TGTGCCAGCAGCCCACCCAGGGGTCTGAACACTGAAGCTTTCTTT
CASSPPRGLNTEAFF
>TRBD1|NA|TRBJ1-2|TRBV6-5
TGTGCCAGCGGGGACAGGGGGAACTATGGCTACACCTTC
CASGDRGNYGYTF
>TRBD1|NA|TRBJ1-5|TRBV7-8
TGTGCCAGCAGCTTTGACAGGGCTTATAGCAATCAGCCCCAGCATTTT
CASSFDRAYSNQPQHF
>NA|few|TRBJ1-5|TRBV19
TGTGCCAGTAGTACCCGGGACACCGGCAATCAGCCCCAGCATTTT
CASSTRDTGNQPQHF
>TRBD2|NA|TRBJ2-7|TRBV2
TGTGCCAGCAGTGAAATGGACACTAGCGACTACGAGCAGTACTTC
CASSEMDTSDYEQYF
>TRBD2|few|TRBJ2-1|TRBV9
TGTGCCAGCAGCGCAGGACTAGCGGGAAATGAGCAGTTCTTC
CASSAGLAGNEQFF
>TRBD2|NA|TRBJ2-1|TRBV2
TGTGCCAGCAGTATGGGACTAGCGGGGGGGTTGAAATACAATGAGCAGTTCTTC
CASSMGLAGGLKYNEQFF
>TRBD1|NA|TRBJ2-2|TRBV2
TGTGCCAGCAGTGAGAGTGGACAGGGGACCGGGGAGCTGTTTTTT
CASSESGQGTGELFF
>TRBD1|NA|TRBJ2-7|TRBV7-6
TGTGCCAGCAGCTTAGAAGCAGGGGGCACTCTTTCCTACGAGCAGTACTTC
CASSLEAGGTLSYEQYF
>TRBD1|NA|TRBJ1-2|TRBV7-2
TGTGCCAGCAGCTCACCGGGACAGGTTTTCGGAAGAGACTATGGCTACACCTTC
CASSSPGQVFGRDYGYTF
>TRBD1|NA|TRBJ1-5|TRBV7-9
TGTGCCAGCAGCCCGGGATTCGGGACAGAAAATCAGCCCCAGCATTTT
CASSPGFGTENQPQHF
>TRBD2|few|TRBJ2-3|TRBV6-1
TGTGCCAGCTCCCCCGGGACTATCAGCACAGATACGCAGTATTTT
CASSPGTISTDTQYF
>TRBD2|NA|TRBJ2-1|TRBV4-1
TGCGCCAGCAGCCAACTTACCGGACTAGCGGACGACAATGAGCAGTTCTTC
CASSQLTGLADDNEQFF
>TRBD1|NA|TRBJ2-4|TRBV19
TGTGCCAGTAGCGCACAGGCGACAGGGAACATTCAGTACTTC
CASSAQATGNIQYF
>TRBD1|NA|TRBJ2-5|TRBV29-1
TGCAGCGTAGGGGGCGACGGGGAGACCCAGTACTTC
CSVGGDGETQYF
>NA|NA|TRBJ2-1|TRBV7-2
TGTGCCAGCAGCTGGGCCGGGACTGCCTCCTACAATGAGCAGTTCTTC
CASSWAGTASYNEQFF
>TRBD2|once|TRBJ2-1|TRBV7-3
TGTGCCAGCAGCACCAAGCGGGGGGGTTACAATGAGCAGTTCTTC
CASSTKRGGYNEQFF
>TRBD2|NA|TRBJ2-1|TRBV11-3
TGTGCCAGCAGCAGGGGAGGGGCGGGCTCCTACAATGAGCAGTTCTTC
CASSRGGAGSYNEQFF
>TRBD1|NA|TRBJ2-1|TRBV29-1
TGCAGCGTTTTATCCGGGACAGGGCACAATGAGCAGTTCTTC
CSVLSGTGHNEQFF
>TRBD1|NA|TRBJ2-2|TRBV19
TGTGCCAGTAGGGACAGGGGGTCGACCGGGGAGCTGTTTTTT
CASRDRGSTGELFF
>NA|NA|TRBJ2-3|TRBV4-1
TGCGCCAGCAGCACGCGGGACAGCAGCACAGATACGCAGTATTTT
CASSTRDSSTDTQYF
>NA|few|TRBJ1-4|TRBV19
TGTGCCAGTAGTATCACAGTCACAACTAATGAAAAACTGTTTTTT
CASSITVTTNEKLFF
>NA|NA|TRBJ2-3|TRBV21-1
TGTGCCAGCAGCTCGCGGGACCGGACAGATACGCAGTATTTT
CASSSRDRTDTQYF
>NA|NA|TRBJ1-2|TRBV29-1
TGCAGCGTTGGGGAGGGGACAACTAACTATGGCTACACCTTC
CSVGEGTTNYGYTF
>NA|few|TRBJ1-1|TRBV29-1
TGCAGCGCCTTTCGCGGGGGGGGGTACAGCACTGAAGCTTTCTTT
CSAFRGGGYSTEAFF
>TRBD1|NA|TRBJ2-7|TRBV6-1
TGTGCCACTACAGGACAGGGGTTCCCCTCCTACGAGCAGTACTTC
CATTGQGFPSYEQYF
>TRBD1|NA|TRBJ1-2|TRBV7-2
TGTGCCAGCAGCACTTACAGGGGTGGCTACACCTTC
CASSTYRGGYTF
>TRBD1|NA|TRBJ2-5|TRBV19
TGTGCCAGTACCACGGACAGGTCTGAGACCCAGTACTTC
CASTTDRSETQYF
>NA|NA|TRBJ2-7|TRBV7-6
TGTGCCAGCAGCTTAGCGGACAAACACTACGAGCAGTACTTC
CASSLADKHYEQYF
>NA|NA|TRBJ2-1|TRBV7-2
TGTGCCAGCAGCTTAGTGTTTGCGAGGTCGAATGAGCAGTTCTTC
CASSLVFARSNEQFF
>NA|NA|TRBJ1-1|TRBV7-9
TGTGCCAGCAGCTTAGCGGCCGGGGTCTACACTGAAGCTTTCTTT
CASSLAAGVYTEAFF